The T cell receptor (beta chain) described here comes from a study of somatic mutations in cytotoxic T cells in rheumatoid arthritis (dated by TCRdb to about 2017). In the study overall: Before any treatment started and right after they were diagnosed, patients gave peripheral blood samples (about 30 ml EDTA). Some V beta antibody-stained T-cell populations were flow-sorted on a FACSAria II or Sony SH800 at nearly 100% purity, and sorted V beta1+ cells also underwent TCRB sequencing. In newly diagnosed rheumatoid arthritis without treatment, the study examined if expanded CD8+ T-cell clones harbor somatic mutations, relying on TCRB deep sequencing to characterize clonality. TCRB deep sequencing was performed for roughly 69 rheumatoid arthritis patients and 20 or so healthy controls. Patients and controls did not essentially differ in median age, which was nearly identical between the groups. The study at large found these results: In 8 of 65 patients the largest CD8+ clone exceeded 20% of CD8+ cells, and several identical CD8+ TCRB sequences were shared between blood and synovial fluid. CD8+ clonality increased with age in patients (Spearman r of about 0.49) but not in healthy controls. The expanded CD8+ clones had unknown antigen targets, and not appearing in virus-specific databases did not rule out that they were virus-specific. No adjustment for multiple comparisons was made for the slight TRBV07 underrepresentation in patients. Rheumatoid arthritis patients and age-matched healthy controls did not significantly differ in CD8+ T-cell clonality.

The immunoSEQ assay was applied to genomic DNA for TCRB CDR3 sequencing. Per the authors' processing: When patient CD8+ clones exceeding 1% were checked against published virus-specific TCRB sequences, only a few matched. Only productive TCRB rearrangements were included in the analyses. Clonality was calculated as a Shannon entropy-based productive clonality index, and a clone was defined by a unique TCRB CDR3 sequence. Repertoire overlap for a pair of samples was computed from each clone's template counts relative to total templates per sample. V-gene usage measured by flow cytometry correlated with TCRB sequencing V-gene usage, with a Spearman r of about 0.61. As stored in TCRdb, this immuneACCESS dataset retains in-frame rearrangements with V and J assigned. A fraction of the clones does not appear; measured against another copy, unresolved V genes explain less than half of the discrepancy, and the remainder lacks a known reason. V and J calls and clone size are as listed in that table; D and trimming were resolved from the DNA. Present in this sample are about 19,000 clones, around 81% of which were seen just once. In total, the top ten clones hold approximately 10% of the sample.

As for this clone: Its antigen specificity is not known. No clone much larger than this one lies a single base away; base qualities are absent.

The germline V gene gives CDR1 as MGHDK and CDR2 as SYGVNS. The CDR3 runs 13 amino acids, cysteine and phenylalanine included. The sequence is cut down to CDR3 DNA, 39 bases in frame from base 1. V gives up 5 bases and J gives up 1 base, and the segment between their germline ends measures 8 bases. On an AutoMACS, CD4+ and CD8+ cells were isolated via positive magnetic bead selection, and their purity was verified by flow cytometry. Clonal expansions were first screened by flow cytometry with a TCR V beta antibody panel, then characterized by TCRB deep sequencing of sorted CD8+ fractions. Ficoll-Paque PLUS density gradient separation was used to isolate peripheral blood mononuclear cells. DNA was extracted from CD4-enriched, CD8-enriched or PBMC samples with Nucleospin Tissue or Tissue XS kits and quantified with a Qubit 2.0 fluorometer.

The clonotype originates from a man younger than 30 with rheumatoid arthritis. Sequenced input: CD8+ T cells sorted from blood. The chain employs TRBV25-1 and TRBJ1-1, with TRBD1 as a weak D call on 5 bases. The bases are TGTGCCAGCAGTATACAGGAGAACACTGAAGCTTTCTTT. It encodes CASSIQENTEAFF.